This T cell receptor (beta chain) was captured in a study of shared clonotypes between healthy human individuals (dated by TCRdb to 2020 to 2022). In the study overall: A couple of women and a few men aged 18 to 49 years were included in the cohort. To estimate repertoire size and how much clonotypes are shared between individuals, the study performed deep sequencing of blood TCR repertoires from a few healthy adults. Different laboratories and diverse techniques were used to prepare libraries and sequence TCR repertoires, to increase sequencing depth and limit assay-specific biases. Between about 0.8 and 8.9 billion PBMCs per donor were obtained by leukapheresis. Points the paper makes about the study in general: Pairwise subsampling led to the expectation that sequencing depth would affect the degree of clonotype sharing among donors. Only blood was sampled, and tissue TCR repertoires likely differ from those in blood. The small number of donors limited the genetic and exposure-history diversity represented.

On this clone itself: Its antigen target is currently unknown. The record has no base qualities; no much larger clone is one base away.

Using the deep immunoSEQ assay, multiplex PCR amplified TCR CDR3 regions from genomic DNA. Genomic DNA extracted from each cell subset was distributed evenly over all wells of several immunoSEQ 96-well plates, and each plate served as one replicate. For unsorted PBMC, roughly 270 ng genomic DNA, equal to 25,000 to 35,000 T cell genomes, was loaded into each replicate PCR. Ten immunoSEQ deep assay plates were used to sequence unsorted PBMC genomic DNA. The purified libraries were quantified using a Qubit 3.0 fluorometer, sized with a Bioanalyzer 2100, and then quantified again using the KAPA Library Quantification kit. Every immunoSEQ 96-well plate was sequenced on a separate single-read 150-cycle Illumina NextSeq 550 flow cell. The original methods were these. Because only junctional sequences without quality scores were contained in the immunoSEQ output, filtering matching that applied to full-length reads could not be performed. Sequences were annotated with PyIR, a Python wrapper for IgBLAST v1.9, using IMGT germline references to assign V/J genes and CDR3. Reads were removed for weak V/J assignments (E-value above 1e-6), missing CDR3, stop codons, out-of-frame junctions, or ambiguous translated residues. V3J clonotypes were defined as sequences sharing an identical inferred V gene, J gene, and CDR3 amino acid sequence. Percentage overlap between repertoires was computed as shared unique clonotypes divided by the size of the smaller repertoire. Three approaches were used to assess repertoire richness: RTK rarefaction, the Chao1 estimator, and Recon v2.1 estimates of unobserved clonotypes. TCRdb carries this immuneACCESS record with in-frame sequences only. Its versions omit some clonotypes, under half of them owing to an unresolved V gene in the studies checked, with the rest unexplained. The V and J calls and clone size were taken over from that table, and D and trimming were inferred from the DNA. Present in this sample are fewer than 500,000 clones, 60% to 80% of which were seen just once. Clones ranked in the top ten supply approximately 13% of the sample.

The donors were healthy, HIV-negative adults with no recently reported acute infections or vaccinations. Only Caucasian adults living in Nashville, Tennessee, USA were represented among the donors. In the unsorted samples, 85 million to 100 million PBMCs were counted, and genomic DNA was extracted using the QIAamp DNA Blood Mini kit. Blood was collected by leukapheresis, and PBMCs were isolated by Ficoll-Histopaque density gradient centrifugation and then cryopreserved in liquid nitrogen vapor phase. From its cysteine to its phenylalanine, the CDR3 spans 15 amino acids. Of all the DNA, just the CDR3 is kept, 45 bases in frame from base 1. Sequences MDHEN (CDR1) and SYDVKM (CDR2) are obtained from the germline V gene. Relative to germline, V is 3 bases shorter and J is 2 bases shorter, with 13 bases between their ends.

Sequencing was done on a sample of PBMCs. The chain is assembled from TRBV28 and TRBJ2-5; D gene: possibly TRBD2, on 6 matching bases. The sequence came from a woman between 35 and 50 years old in good health. Some clones in this sample may be carry-over from other donors' samples. The DNA sequence is TGTGCCAGCAGTTTGGCGCGGGAAGGTCAAGAGACCCAGTACTTC. It encodes CASSLAREGQETQYF.